Below, 27 T cell receptor beta chains from the same sample are listed, as sequenced in a study of shared clonotypes between healthy human individuals (dated by TCRdb to the early 2020s). CD8 naive samples consisted of CD45RO-negative cells that were positively selected for CCR7, yielding a CD45RA+CCR7+ population without TemRA cells. To prepare the library, the immunoSEQ multiplex PCR assay was applied. TCRdb provides this immuneACCESS table in a form limited to in-frame rearrangements. Some clones are lacking; in checked studies, under half of them reflect an unresolved V gene, and why the rest are absent is not known. This sample holds about 2.2 million clones; around 93% were observed only once. Clones ranked in the top ten supply roughly 1.7% of the sample. The sequenced material came from naive CD8+ T cells from PBMCs. The cell subset or site label, read with the paper, signifies: CD45RA+CCR7+. Receptors originate from a man between 18 and 29 years old in good health. Some clones in this sample may be carry-over from other donors' samples.

V usage is TRBV28 and J usage is TRBJ2-7; D ambiguous. Deletions cut 5 bases from V and 9 bases from J, with 20 bases between. CDR3 size: 14 residues. Germline values: CDR1 MDHEN, CDR2 SYDVKM. CDR3 sequence: CASSPRTVILLQYF. CDR3 sequence (DNA): TGTGCCAGCAGTCCCCGGACCGTAATTTTGTTGCAGTACTTC. Using reference TRBV28 and TRBJ2-7 for the parts outside the CDR3, the full variable domain is DVKVTQSSRYLVKRTGEKVFLECVQDMDHENMFWYRQDPGLGLRLIYFSYDVKMKEKGDIPEGYSVSREKKERFSLILESASTNQTSMYLCASSPRTVILLQYFGPGTRLTVT.

The genes are TRBV6-5 and TRBJ2-1, with 8 bases identical to TRBD2. J was trimmed by 7 bases and V by 2 bases; bases with no gene match: 7. The CDR3 is made up of 15 amino acids. Per germline, CDR1 MNHEY and CDR2 SVGAGI. This CDR3 is CASSYESGRVNEQFF. Here the CDR3 DNA reads TGTGCCAGCAGTTACGAGAGCGGGAGAGTGAATGAGCAGTTCTTC.

V usage is TRBV27 and J usage is TRBJ1-1; D perhaps matches TRBD1 (6 bases). Between the trimmed V and J ends, which lost 5 bases and 3 bases, there was a span of 19 bases. This CDR3 has 16 residues. Germline CDR1 MNHEY, CDR2 SMNVEV (reference sequence). CDR3 sequence reads: CASSQGTIGADTEAFF. For the CDR3, the DNA is TGTGCCAGCAGTCAAGGGACAATCGGCGCGGACACTGAAGCTTTCTTT.

There are a few counts of this clone. The chain joins TRBV9 to TRBJ1-1; D gene unclear. CDR1 SGDLS and CDR2 YYNGEE come from the germline V gene. Trimming stripped 2 bases from V and 5 bases from J, with 16 bases between. This CDR3 has 15 amino acids. CDR3 sequence (DNA): TGTGCCAGCAGCGTGGCCGACTGGGAAGGTACTGAAGCTTTCTTT. Translating it yields CASSVADWEGTEAFF. Based on the CDR3 plus reference TRBV9 and TRBJ1-1, the full variable domain is DSGVTQTPKHLITATGQRVTLRCSPRSGDLSVYWYQQSLDQGLQFLIQYYNGEERAKGNILERFSAQQFPDLHSELNLSSLELGDSALYFCASSVADWEGTEAFFGQGTRLTVV.

The chain combines TRBV2 with TRBJ2-7, with D maybe TRBD2 (5 bases). The V end was cut by 8 bases, the J end by 0 bases, with 8 bases between. This CDR3 spans 12 amino acids. The germline CDR1 and CDR2 sequences are SNHLY and FYNNEI. The CDR3: CASFGVSYEQYF. CDR3 nucleotides: TGTGCCAGCTTCGGGGTCTCCTACGAGCAGTACTTC.

V usage is TRBV6-5 and J usage is TRBJ1-1; D may be TRBD1 (5 bases). Between the trimmed V and J ends, which lost 2 bases and 3 bases, there was a span of 10 bases. The V gene's germline CDR1 is MNHEY and CDR2 SVGAGI. The CDR3 runs 14 residues. This CDR3 reads CASSYRGGDTEAFF. CDR3 coding DNA: TGTGCCAGCAGTTACAGGGGAGGTGACACTGAAGCTTTCTTT.

J is TRBJ2-7 and V is TRBV6-1, with D possibly matching TRBD2 (6 bases). V was shortened by 6 bases and J by 2 bases, with 14 bases between the two germline ends. The germline V gene encodes CDR1 MNHNS and CDR2 SASEGT. The CDR3 loop spans 14 amino acids. CDR3 protein: CASRDGTGAYEQYF. CDR3 DNA: TGTGCCAGCAGAGACGGGACGGGGGCCTACGAGCAGTACTTC.

The CDR3 loop is CASSAAGSPYSYNEQFF. CDR3 nucleotides: TGTGCCAGCAGCGCCGCCGGGAGCCCATACTCCTACAATGAGCAGTTCTTC. The V gene is TRBV9, the J gene TRBJ2-1, with a possible D match to TRBD2 (6 bases). There are 17 residues in the CDR3. V was clipped by 3 bases and J by 0 bases, with 16 bases between them. CDR1 is SGDLS and CDR2 is YYNGEE in the germline V gene.

V gene TRBV12-5 combines with J gene TRBJ1-2; 8 nucleotides line up with TRBD1. The junction had 17 bases not matched to a gene; V was cut back by 0 bases and J by 8 bases. Germline V gene sequence: CDR1 LGHNT, CDR2 FRNRAP. This CDR3 spans 18 amino acids. In nucleotides, the CDR3 is TGTGCTAGTGGTTTGGTATTGGGAACCGCGGACAGGGCGGAAGGCTACACCTTC. Translation gives CASGLVLGTADRAEGYTF.

V and J are TRBV28 and TRBJ2-7, with D perhaps matching TRBD1 (5 bases). The V and J ends lost 6 bases and 1 base respectively, with 13 bases between them. CDR3 length equals 14 residues. CDR1 and CDR2 (germline): MDHEN, SYDVKM. The CDR3 is CASSKDSWSYEQYF. The CDR3 nucleotides are TGTGCCAGCAGCAAAGACAGTTGGTCCTACGAGCAGTACTTC.

Turning to this clone: The same CDR3 is also encoded by other DNA sequences in this sample. The chain carries TRBV15 and TRBJ2-6; D ambiguous. Trimming took 0 bases from V and 0 from J, leaving 6 bases between them. Germline-derived CDR1 and CDR2 are LNHNV and YYDKDF (reference sequence). This CDR3 comprises 16 residues. The CDR3 loop reads CATSRDLGSGANVLTF. CDR3 DNA: TGTGCCACCAGCAGAGATCTGGGCTCTGGGGCCAACGTCCTGACTTTC.

CDR3: CASSPTILAGNQPQHF. The CDR3 DNA reads TGTGCCAGCAGTCCCACAATTCTTGCGGGCAATCAGCCCCAGCATTTT. The chain carries TRBV27 and TRBJ1-5, with D unclear. The CDR3 has 16 residues. Trimming shortened V by 5 bases and J by 2 bases, and 16 bases separated the two germline ends. The V gene's germline CDR1 is MNHEY and CDR2 SMNVEV (reference sequence).

The V call is TRBV4-3, the J call TRBJ2-3; 7 nucleotides match TRBD2. This CDR3 has 15 amino acids. Germline V CDR1 and CDR2: LGHNA, YSLEER. The V segment lost 0 bases and the J segment 7 bases; nucleotides outside the gene matches: 7. The CDR3 sequence: CASSQERGSRYTQYF. The CDR3 nucleotides are TGCGCCAGCAGCCAAGAGCGCGGGAGTAGGTATACGCAGTATTTT.

The rearrangement links TRBV6-5 to TRBJ2-5, with D possibly TRBD1 on 6 matching bases. The germline gives CDR1 MNHEY, CDR2 SVGAGI. This CDR3 spans 13 amino acids. With 2 bases removed from V and 10 bases from J, the gap between germline ends came to 14 bases. DNA of the CDR3: TGTGCCAGCAGTTACCTAAGGAAGGGGGACCAGTACTTC. It codes for CASSYLRKGDQYF.

This chain connects TRBV11-2 to TRBJ2-7, with no clear D. This CDR3 region has 12 residues. With 1 base removed from V and 6 bases from J, the gap between germline ends came to 7 bases. The germline V gene encodes CDR1 SGHAT and CDR2 FQNNGV. Here the CDR3 reads CASSLAVPEQYF. The CDR3 DNA reads as TGTGCCAGCAGCTTAGCGGTACCCGAGCAGTACTTC.

V and J are TRBV4-1 and TRBJ1-5; tentatively, D is TRBD1 (5 bases). Germline V gene data show CDR1 as MGHRA and CDR2 as YSYEKL. CDR3 size: 14 residues. Trimming took 7 bases from V and 4 from J, leaving 14 bases between them. CDR3 amino acids: CASTEGLGNQPQHF. The CDR3 coding sequence is TGCGCCAGCACAGAGGGGCTGGGGAATCAGCCCCAGCATTTT.

The rearrangement links TRBV27 to TRBJ2-2; perhaps TRBD1 as D (6 bases). V was pared by 3 bases and J by 0 bases, with 14 bases between. The CDR3 consists of 17 residues. Germline values: CDR1 MNHEY, CDR2 SMNVEV (reference sequence). CDR3 nucleotide sequence: TGTGCCAGCAGTTTGGGGTGGGGACAAGCGAACACCGGGGAGCTGTTTTTT. Amino acid sequence: CASSLGWGQANTGELFF.

About this clone: Within the sample, other DNA sequences also encode this same CDR3. The J gene is TRBJ1-3, the V gene TRBV25-1; D not resolved. Between the trimmed V and J ends, which lost 1 base and 3 bases, there was a span of 4 bases. The CDR3 runs 13 residues. Germline loops: CDR1 MGHDK, CDR2 SYGVNS. The CDR3 nucleotides are TGTGCCAGCAGTGAATCAGGTGGAAACACCATATATTTT. As protein: CASSESGGNTIYF.

The V gene is TRBV15, the J gene TRBJ2-1; 13 bases fit TRBD2. Germline trimming cut 4 bases from V and 9 bases from J; bases unmatched to any gene: 6. The CDR3 contains 15 residues. Germline V CDR1 and CDR2: LNHNV, YYDKDF (reference sequence). The CDR3 DNA follows: TGTGCCACCAGCATGTGGACTAGCGGGAGTCTTGAGCAGTTCTTC. Its translation: CATSMWTSGSLEQFF.

The genes are TRBV7-9 and TRBJ2-3; 8 bases are a match to TRBD2. Trimming cost V 5 bases and J 2 bases; bases outside gene matches: 12. CDR1 SEHNR and CDR2 FQNEAQ come from the germline V gene (reference sequence). This CDR3 is built from 17 residues. CDR3 protein: CASSPRYPAGATDTQYF. CDR3 nucleotide sequence: TGTGCCAGCAGCCCCAGGTATCCAGCGGGGGCCACAGATACGCAGTATTTT.

In this sample, this clone turned up once. The chain carries TRBV27 and TRBJ2-1; 12 bases line up with TRBD2. CDR1 and CDR2 (germline): MNHEY, SMNVEV (reference sequence). The V gene end was trimmed by 5 bases and the J gene end by 0 bases; junction bases not matched to a gene: 5. The CDR3 spans 17 residues. The chain's CDR3 is CASSTRTSGASYNEQFF. CDR3 bases: TGTGCCAGCAGTACCAGGACTAGCGGGGCCTCCTACAATGAGCAGTTCTTC.

This chain joins TRBV7-9 and TRBJ2-7, with D possibly being TRBD1 or TRBD2 (5 bases each). Germline V gene data show CDR1 as SEHNR and CDR2 as FQNEAQ (reference sequence). The CDR3 contains 17 residues. V dropped 5 bases and J dropped 1 base, with 21 bases sitting between them. The CDR3 sequence is CASSPRSPGTLSYEQYF. DNA for the CDR3: TGTGCCAGCAGCCCCAGGAGTCCGGGGACCTTATCCTACGAGCAGTACTTC.

V gene TRBV9 combines with J gene TRBJ2-2; 13 bases are shared with TRBD2. The length of the CDR3 is 17 residues. Trimming cost V 5 bases and J 6 bases; bases outside gene matches: 10. CDR1 SGDLS and CDR2 YYNGEE come from the germline V gene. In DNA, the CDR3 is TGTGCCAGCAGTGCCGACGGGGGACTAGCGGGATCCGGGGAGCTGTTTTTT. Protein sequence: CASSADGGLAGSGELFF.

The chain employs TRBV18 and TRBJ2-7; TRBD1 aligns across 7 bases. The CDR3 has 15 residues. V shed 4 bases, J shed 6 bases, and the junction held 12 bases outside the gene matches. Germline assignment: CDR1 KGHSH and CDR2 LQKENI. The CDR3: CASSLPPGQLSEQYF. CDR3 in DNA: TGTGCCAGCTCACTTCCCCCGGGACAGCTCTCCGAGCAGTACTTC.

The chain links TRBV11-2 to TRBJ2-7; D uncertain. V lost 1 base and J lost 6, with 16 bases in between. The CDR3 extends over 15 amino acids. Germline CDR1 and CDR2: SGHAT and FQNNGV. The chain's CDR3 is CASSLGLARLIEQYF. For the CDR3, the DNA is TGTGCCAGCAGCTTAGGTTTGGCTAGGCTTATCGAGCAGTACTTC.

In its sample, this clone was seen once. The chain combines TRBV28 with TRBJ1-5, with D hard to call. V lost 6 bases and J lost 4, with 16 bases in between. Per the germline V gene, CDR1 is MDHEN and CDR2 is SYDVKM. There are 15 residues in the CDR3. The CDR3 coding sequence is TGTGCCAGCAGCCTCTCCCAACCCCTGAATCAGCCCCAGCATTTT. It translates to CASSLSQPLNQPQHF.

The chain couples TRBV10-3 to TRBJ1-4; D gene uncertain. The CDR3 is 16 amino acids. Germline V gene data show CDR1 as ENHRY and CDR2 as SYGVKD. V lost 0 bases and J lost 0, with 8 bases in between. CDR3 DNA: TGTGCCATCAGTGAGTCGGAAGCGGCAACTAATGAAAAACTGTTTTTT. Translation: CAISESEAATNEKLFF.